The next 16 T cell receptor beta chains were all read from a single sample in a study of Ad26.COV2.S vaccination and SARS-CoV-2 variants. The treatment here: roughly 19 received Ad26.COV2.S at low or high dose, single or two shots; roughly 5 received placebo; per-sample allocation not given. On day 63 after the first injection, vaccine and placebo recipients gave samples. Profiling relied on immunoSEQ multiplex PCR, and the TCRdb table lists in-frame clones only, not all of them. The table includes more than 400,000 clones, roughly 90% detected once. This specimen consisted of peripheral blood, obtained in a trial of Ad26.COV2.S vaccine versus placebo. The source of these receptors is a person aged 18-60 years who received the Ad26.COV2.S COVID-19 vaccine or a placebo.

The rearrangement joins TRBV6-4 to TRBJ2-3, with D perhaps being TRBD1 or TRBD2 (5 bases each). V lost 6 bases and J 8 bases, leaving 24 bases between the germline ends. CDR1 is MRHNA, CDR2 SNTAGT, per germline. The CDR3 runs to 16 residues. This CDR3 reads CASRALPGLCPVTQYF. CDR3 bases: TGTGCCAGCAGGGCCCTACCGGGGCTCTGTCCGGTTACGCAGTATTTT.

The chain couples TRBV19 to TRBJ1-4, with unresolved D. Trimming took 2 bases from V and 5 from J, leaving 12 bases between them. Per germline, CDR1 LNHDA and CDR2 SQIVND (reference sequence). The CDR3 runs 15 residues. CDR3 sequence: CASSISGKGNEKLFF. CDR3 coding DNA: TGTGCCAGTAGTATATCCGGGAAGGGAAATGAAAAACTGTTTTTT.

V is TRBV4-3 and J is TRBJ2-7, with 10 bases lining up with TRBD1. The CDR3 runs 14 residues. V was clipped by 5 bases and J by 5 bases; unmatched bases: 6. CDR1 is LGHNA, CDR2 YSLEER, per germline. CDR3: CASSTRDRGNEQYF. CDR3 DNA: TGCGCCAGCAGCACCCGGGACAGGGGCAACGAGCAGTACTTC.

CDR3 protein: CSVEIPYEQYF. In DNA, the CDR3 is TGCAGCGTTGAAATCCCCTACGAGCAGTACTTC. V gene TRBV29-1 combines with J gene TRBJ2-7, with no clear D. The CDR3 sequence is 11 residues long. The V end was cut by 2 bases, the J end by 2 bases, with 4 bases between. From germline, CDR1 is SQVTM and CDR2 ANQGSEA.

The chain employs TRBV11-2 and TRBJ2-1, with 11 positions matching TRBD1. Germline V gene lookup returns CDR1 SGHAT and CDR2 FQNNGV. The CDR3 runs 17 residues. V lost 5 bases, J lost 3 bases, and 9 bases stayed unmatched. Written as DNA, the CDR3 is TGTGCCAGCAGCCCCGGACAGGGGGCGGGGAGCTACAATGAGCAGTTCTTC. Protein sequence: CASSPGQGAGSYNEQFF.

The V call is TRBV3-1 (or the pseudogene TRBV3-2), the J call TRBJ1-1; D not certain. The ends were cut back, 3 bases at V and 5 bases at J, with 10 bases in the middle. The CDR3 consists of 13 residues. Germline V gene lookup returns CDR1 LGHDT and CDR2 YNNKEL (reference sequence). The CDR3 region is CASSQLDTTEAFF. The CDR3 bases are TGTGCCAGCAGCCAGCTAGACACTACTGAAGCTTTCTTT.

J is TRBJ2-1 and V is TRBV29-1, with a weak D call TRBD1 (6 bases). There are 13 residues in the CDR3. CDR1 is SQVTM and CDR2 is ANQGSEA in the germline V gene. Trimming shortened V by 5 bases and J by 4 bases, and 12 bases separated the two germline ends. CDR3 DNA sequence: TGCAGCGTTCCCAGGGGCCAATACAATGAGCAGTTCTTC. Its protein product is CSVPRGQYNEQFF.

The rearrangement uses TRBV7-2 and TRBJ2-3; 7 nucleotides match TRBD2. This CDR3 is built from 15 residues. Germline CDR1 and CDR2: SGHTA and FQGNSA. The ends lost 4 bases at V and 1 base at J; junction bases unmatched: 5. For the CDR3, the DNA is TGTGCCAGCAGCTCGGGACTAATGGGCACAGATACGCAGTATTTT. Translated, it gives CASSSGLMGTDTQYF.

This clone was observed once. The chain couples TRBV30 to TRBJ2-3; the D gene is possibly TRBD1 (6 bases). Germline values: CDR1 GTSNPN, CDR2 SVGIG (reference sequence). This CDR3 spans 15 amino acids. V shed 4 bases and J shed 5 bases, with 19 bases lying between them. The CDR3 here is CAWTATGLGQDTQYF. CDR3 nucleotide sequence: TGTGCCTGGACCGCGACAGGTCTAGGGCAAGATACGCAGTATTTT.

This clone was observed once. The V call is TRBV7-9, the J call TRBJ1-1; D possibly corresponds to TRBD1 (5 bases). This CDR3 spans 17 amino acids. The V and J ends lost 1 base and 6 bases respectively, with 21 bases between them. Germline V gene lookup returns CDR1 SEHNR and CDR2 FQNEAQ (reference sequence). The CDR3 nucleotides read TGTGCCAGCAGCTTAGACCCGGCGATCTACAGGCCAGCTGAAGCTTTCTTT. As protein: CASSLDPAIYRPAEAFF. Full variable domain (remainder filled in from reference TRBV7-9 and TRBJ1-1): DTGVSQNPRHKITKRGQNVTFRCDPISEHNRLYWYRQTLGQGPEFLTYFQNEAQLEKSRLLSDRFSAERPKGSFSTLEIQRTEQGDSAMYLCASSLDPAIYRPAEAFFGQGTRLTVV.

V is TRBV9 and J is TRBJ1-2; 9 bases map to TRBD1. CDR3 size: 17 residues. Looked up from germline, CDR1 is SGDLS and CDR2 is YYNGEE. V lost 3 bases to trimming and J lost 6 bases; unmatched junction nucleotides: 15. CDR3 in amino acids: CASSGFRDRVRPHGYTF. CDR3 coding DNA: TGTGCCAGCAGCGGATTCCGGGACAGGGTGCGCCCCCATGGCTACACCTTC.

The chain combines TRBV7-2 with TRBJ1-4; 7 bases map to TRBD1. Trimming removed 4 bases from V and 8 bases from J; junction bases left unmatched: 10. CDR3 size: 15 residues. The germline gives CDR1 SGHTA, CDR2 FQGNSA. DNA for the CDR3: TGTGCCAGCAGCTCCCGACAGGGCATTAGGGAAAAACTGTTTTTT. Encoded protein: CASSSRQGIREKLFF. The full variable domain, in which reference TRBV7-2 and TRBJ1-4 provide the parts outside the CDR3, is GAGVSQSPSNKVTEKGKDVELRCDPISGHTALYWYRQSLGQGLEFLIYFQGNSAPDKSGLPSDRFSAERTGGSVSTLTIQRTQQEDSAVYLCASSSRQGIREKLFFGSGTQLSVL.

The J gene is TRBJ2-6, the V gene TRBV5-6; D assignment may be TRBD1 or TRBD2 (5 bases each). The CDR3 spans 17 residues. Trimming stripped 0 bases from V and 2 bases from J, with 12 bases between. CDR1 SGHDT and CDR2 YYEEEE come from the germline V gene. The CDR3 nucleotides are TGTGCCAGCAGCTTGGTCAGGGACGAGACTGGGGCCAACGTCCTGACTTTC. This codes for CASSLVRDETGANVLTF.

The chain employs TRBV28 and TRBJ1-6; unclear D gene. The CDR3 is made up of 12 amino acids. V gave up 7 bases and J gave up 8 bases, with 9 bases separating them. Germline V gene data show CDR1 as MDHEN and CDR2 as SYDVKM. The CDR3 DNA follows: TGTGCCAGCACCCAACAGTATTCACCCCTCCACTTT. Translated, it gives CASTQQYSPLHF.

This chain joins TRBV27 and TRBJ2-6; tentatively, D is TRBD1 or TRBD2 (6 bases each). V lost 3 bases to trimming and J lost 1 base, with 13 bases between them. Germline loops: CDR1 MNHEY, CDR2 SMNVEV (reference sequence). The CDR3 extends over 17 amino acids. CDR3 region: CASSFRGGMSGANVLTF. CDR3 sequence (DNA): TGTGCCAGCAGTTTTCGAGGGGGGATGTCTGGGGCCAACGTCCTGACTTTC. Filled out from reference TRBV27 and TRBJ2-6, the complete variable domain reads EAQVTQNPRYLITVTGKKLTVTCSQNMNHEYMSWYRQDPGLGLRQIYYSMNVEVTDKGDVPEGYKVSRKEKRNFPLILESPSPNQTSLYFCASSFRGGMSGANVLTFGAGSRLTVL.

This chain connects TRBV6-1 to TRBJ2-5, with D hard to call. With 3 bases removed from V and 5 bases from J, the gap between germline ends came to 13 bases. Germline V gives CDR1 MNHNS, CDR2 SASEGT. There are 14 residues in the CDR3. CDR3 in DNA: TGTGCCAGCAGTGAGGTGGCGTTTTGGGAGACCCAGTACTTC. This gives the protein CASSEVAFWETQYF.